One and the same sample provided the 28 T cell receptor beta chains below, sequenced in a study of OX40 agonist ivuxolimab in advanced cancers. The assay was immunoSEQ multiplex PCR, and TCRdb's table has in-frame clones only and misses some. The sample records some 14,000 clones, about four fifths being singletons. The sequences come from CD4+ or CD8+ T cells sorted from blood, collected in a trial of the OX40 agonist ivuxolimab. These receptors were obtained from an adult with an advanced solid tumor such as melanoma, head and neck, liver or kidney cancer.

The rearrangement joins TRBV5-1 to TRBJ1-6; no clear D. The germline V gene has CDR1 SGHRS and CDR2 YFSETQ. The CDR3 contains 13 residues. Trimming took off 10 bases at V and 5 bases at J, with 13 bases between the two ends. CDR3 bases: TGCGCCGCCAGCAATAACCATAATTCACCCCTCCACTTT. Amino acid sequence: CAASNNHNSPLHF.

The chain's CDR3 is CASSQHTQGYEQYF. CDR3 sequence (DNA): TGCGCCAGCAGCCAACATACACAGGGATACGAGCAGTACTTC. The rearrangement uses TRBV4-3 and TRBJ2-7, with a possible D match to TRBD1 (6 bases). Looked up from germline, CDR1 is LGHNA and CDR2 is YSLEER. Trimming took 2 bases from V and 4 from J, leaving 12 bases between them. The CDR3 totals 14 residues.

The chain links TRBV27 to TRBJ1-5; tentative D call: TRBD1 (5 bases). This CDR3 has 15 residues. Germline-derived CDR1 and CDR2 are MNHEY and SMNVEV (reference sequence). V was clipped by 7 bases and J by 2 bases, with 15 bases between them. The CDR3 loop is CASTPWGGGNQPQHF. The CDR3 DNA follows: TGTGCCAGCACCCCGTGGGGAGGGGGCAATCAGCCCCAGCATTTT.

The rearrangement uses TRBV9 and TRBJ2-7; D ambiguous. Germline V CDR1 and CDR2: SGDLS, YYNGEE. The CDR3 has 16 amino acids. Trimming cost V 3 bases and J 6 bases, with 22 bases left between them. Here the CDR3 reads CASSEGPTPYSGEQYF. In nucleotides, the CDR3 is TGTGCCAGCAGCGAGGGTCCCACACCTTACAGTGGCGAGCAGTACTTC. Full variable domain (missing parts from reference TRBV9 and TRBJ2-7): DSGVTQTPKHLITATGQRVTLRCSPRSGDLSVYWYQQSLDQGLQFLIQYYNGEERAKGNILERFSAQQFPDLHSELNLSSLELGDSALYFCASSEGPTPYSGEQYFGPGTRLTVT.

The rearrangement links TRBV7-9 to TRBJ1-2; a weak D match, TRBD1 (6 bases). The germline gives CDR1 SEHNR, CDR2 FQNEAQ (reference sequence). Trimming left V 0 bases short and J 2 bases short, with 10 bases between. The CDR3 loop spans 15 amino acids. DNA for the CDR3: TGTGCCAGCAGCTTAGCGGTCAGGGGAAACTATGGCTACACCTTC. As protein: CASSLAVRGNYGYTF.

The chain is built from TRBV6-6 and TRBJ2-5, with D perhaps TRBD1 or TRBD2 (5 bases each). Germline CDR1 MNHNY, CDR2 SVGAGI (reference sequence). The V gene lost 7 bases and the J gene lost 5 bases, with 14 bases spanning the gap. The CDR3 runs 13 residues. This CDR3 reads CASTGRGQETQYF. The CDR3 DNA is TGTGCCAGCACGGGAAGGGGTCAGGAGACCCAGTACTTC.

The chain combines TRBV15 with TRBJ2-7; 7 bases align to TRBD2. From germline, CDR1 is LNHNV and CDR2 YYDKDF (reference sequence). J lost 4 bases, V lost 3 bases, and 9 bases had no gene match. There are 15 residues in the CDR3. CDR3 in DNA: TGTGCCACCAGCAGCACGGCGGGAGAAGGATACGAGCAGTACTTC. This encodes CATSSTAGEGYEQYF.

This chain joins TRBV7-2 and TRBJ1-5; D remains ambiguous. CDR1 and CDR2 (germline): SGHTA, FQGNSA. The germline V and J ends were trimmed by 4 bases and 6 bases, with 4 bases remaining between them. This CDR3 is built from 11 residues. As DNA, the CDR3 is TGTGCCAGCAGCTCGGGTCAGCCCCAGCATTTT. Its translation is CASSSGQPQHF.

The chain employs TRBV11-3 and TRBJ2-1, with D hard to call. Between the trimmed V and J ends, which lost 0 bases and 8 bases, there was a span of 11 bases. The CDR3 runs to 14 residues. Germline V gene sequence: CDR1 SGHNT, CDR2 YENEEA. The CDR3 is CASSLDLTADEQFF. CDR3 sequence (DNA): TGTGCCAGCAGCTTAGATTTAACAGCCGATGAGCAGTTCTTC.

The chain carries TRBV25-1 and TRBJ1-1; D ambiguous. Looked up from germline, CDR1 is MGHDK and CDR2 is SYGVNS. The CDR3 has 13 amino acids. Trimming stripped 1 base from V and 11 bases from J, with 14 bases between. The CDR3: CASSESTWVGAFF. The DNA for the CDR3 is TGTGCCAGCAGTGAATCCACCTGGGTTGGGGCTTTCTTT.

Sample share makes this clone medium-sized. CDR3 in DNA: TGTGCCAGCAGCTTCGTCAGCAATGAGCAGTTCTTC. It encodes CASSFVSNEQFF. The rearrangement links TRBV11-2 to TRBJ2-1; D gene unclear. The CDR3 contains 12 residues. V was trimmed by 3 bases and J by 6 bases, leaving 6 bases between them. Germline V gives CDR1 SGHAT, CDR2 FQNNGV.

This clone occurred once. This sequence joins TRBV11-2 and TRBJ2-1; tentatively, D is TRBD2 (7 bases). Trimming left V 4 bases short and J 2 bases short, with 15 bases between. The CDR3 extends over 16 amino acids. The germline gives CDR1 SGHAT, CDR2 FQNNGV. CDR3 region: CASSSPGEGTYNEQFF. The CDR3 DNA is TGTGCCAGCAGCTCCCCAGGGGAGGGGACCTACAATGAGCAGTTCTTC.

J is TRBJ2-1 and V is TRBV25-1, with unresolved D. The CDR3 sequence is 15 residues long. Trimming shortened V by 3 bases and J by 7 bases, and 16 bases separated the two germline ends. Germline V lookup: CDR1 MGHDK, CDR2 SYGVNS. The DNA for the CDR3 is TGTGCCAGCAGTGAGCTTAGGCCAATTCAAAATGAGCAGTTCTTC. This encodes CASSELRPIQNEQFF.

The rearrangement links TRBV4-2 to TRBJ1-1; D not certain. V was trimmed by 4 bases and J by 7 bases, leaving 10 bases between them. Germline V lookup: CDR1 LGHNA, CDR2 YNFKEQ. The CDR3 totals 12 residues. CDR3 amino acids: CASSLTGSEAFF. The DNA of the CDR3 is TGTGCCAGCAGCCTAACCGGGAGTGAAGCTTTCTTT.

This sequence joins TRBV13 and TRBJ1-5, with 9 nucleotides matching TRBD1. Germline loops: CDR1 PRHDT, CDR2 FYEKMQ (reference sequence). The CDR3 spans 15 residues. Trimming removed 3 bases from V and 4 bases from J; junction bases left unmatched: 4. CDR3 loop: CASSLGTGSNQPQHF. CDR3 sequence (DNA): TGTGCCAGCAGCTTGGGGACAGGGTCGAATCAGCCCCAGCATTTT.

The gene calls are TRBV7-3 and TRBJ1-1, with unresolved D. Trimming left V 5 bases short and J 4 bases short, with 5 bases between. The length of the CDR3 is 11 residues. CDR1 is SGHTA, CDR2 FQGTGA, per germline. The CDR3 sequence is CASSPPTEAFF. In DNA form, the CDR3 reads TGTGCCAGCAGCCCCCCCACTGAAGCTTTCTTT.

The chain is built from TRBV28 and TRBJ1-2; D gene uncertain. Germline CDR1 reads MDHEN; CDR2 reads SYDVKM. The CDR3 extends over 12 amino acids. In DNA form, the CDR3 reads TGTGCTCACGCACAGACGAACTATGGCTACACCTTC. Translated: CAHAQTNYGYTF.

The DNA for the CDR3 is TGTGCCAGCAGTTTAGCACAGGGACTCTCCACAGATACGCAGTATTTT. Residues: CASSLAQGLSTDTQYF. The chain links TRBV27 to TRBJ2-3, with D tentatively TRBD1 or TRBD2 (6 bases each). The V end was cut by 2 bases, the J end by 2 bases, with 14 bases between. This CDR3 spans 16 amino acids. Per the germline V gene, CDR1 is MNHEY and CDR2 is SMNVEV (reference sequence).

The V call is TRBV18, the J call TRBJ2-7, with D perhaps TRBD2 (6 bases). The germline V gene encodes CDR1 KGHSH and CDR2 LQKENI. The CDR3 is made up of 16 amino acids. The germline V and J ends were trimmed by 2 bases and 7 bases, with 21 bases remaining between them. CDR3 loop: CASSPWDELALWEQYF. In DNA, the CDR3 is TGTGCCAGCTCACCATGGGATGAGCTAGCGCTGTGGGAGCAGTACTTC.

This rearrangement joins TRBV4-1 to TRBJ2-1; D tentatively reads TRBD1 or TRBD2 (5 bases each). This CDR3 comprises 15 residues. Germline-derived CDR1 and CDR2 are MGHRA and YSYEKL. Between the trimmed V and J ends, which lost 0 bases and 5 bases, there was a span of 11 bases. CDR3 sequence: CASSQEDRDDNEQFF. The CDR3 nucleotides read TGCGCCAGCAGCCAAGAGGATCGGGACGACAATGAGCAGTTCTTC.

The J gene is TRBJ1-2, the V gene TRBV9; no definite D call. V was clipped by 0 bases and J by 7 bases, with 10 bases between them. This CDR3 has 13 amino acids. Germline V gene sequence: CDR1 SGDLS, CDR2 YYNGEE. This CDR3 is CASSVGFEAGYTF. In DNA, the CDR3 is TGTGCCAGCAGCGTAGGGTTTGAGGCTGGCTACACCTTC.

CDR3 residues: CASSHTGNGESNQPQHF. CDR3 nucleotide sequence: TGTGCCAGTAGCCATACAGGGAACGGCGAGAGCAATCAGCCCCAGCATTTT. The chain has TRBV19 and TRBJ1-5, with D possibly being TRBD1 (6 bases). Germline assignment: CDR1 LNHDA and CDR2 SQIVND (reference sequence). Trimming shortened V by 6 bases and J by 1 base, and 19 bases separated the two germline ends. The length of the CDR3 is 17 residues.

The V gene is TRBV19, the J gene TRBJ1-1; D gene ambiguous. CDR3 length: 14 amino acids. The V gene's germline CDR1 is LNHDA and CDR2 SQIVND (reference sequence). V gave up 4 bases and J gave up 3 bases, with 12 bases separating them. The DNA for the CDR3 is TGTGCCAGTAGTAAACTCCTTGGCGACACTGAAGCTTTCTTT. Translated: CASSKLLGDTEAFF. The complete variable domain, with remaining parts taken from reference TRBV19 and TRBJ1-1, reads DGGITQSPKYLFRKEGQNVTLSCEQNLNHDAMYWYRQDPGQGLRLIYYSQIVNDFQKGDIAEGYSVSREKKESFPLTVTSAQKNPTAFYLCASSKLLGDTEAFFGQGTRLTVV.

This CDR3 is CSVEQDLQETQYF. The CDR3 DNA follows: TGCAGCGTTGAACAGGACCTCCAAGAGACCCAGTACTTC. The chain combines TRBV29-1 with TRBJ2-5; D not certain. Trimming pared 2 bases from V and 1 base from J, leaving 8 bases between. Germline loops: CDR1 SQVTM, CDR2 ANQGSEA. The CDR3 contains 13 residues.

The chain has TRBV5-6 and TRBJ2-7; the D call may be TRBD1 or TRBD2 (6 bases each). The ends were cut back, 0 bases at V and 5 bases at J, with 9 bases in the middle. In germline, CDR1 is SGHDT, CDR2 YYEEEE. The CDR3 loop spans 13 amino acids. The CDR3 loop reads CASSLVGGHEQYF. The CDR3 region has the DNA TGTGCCAGCAGCTTGGTGGGGGGCCACGAGCAGTACTTC.

V usage is TRBV9 and J usage is TRBJ2-2; no clear D. V was clipped by 0 bases and J by 1 base, with 4 bases between them. Germline lookup yields CDR1 SGDLS and CDR2 YYNGEE. The CDR3 is 14 amino acids. The CDR3 region is CASSVGGNTGELFF. The CDR3 region has the DNA TGTGCCAGCAGCGTAGGAGGGAACACCGGGGAGCTGTTTTTT.

The chain is built from TRBV6-6 and TRBJ2-1; maybe TRBD2 (6 bases). The CDR3 extends over 14 amino acids. V gave up 4 bases and J gave up 7 bases, with 14 bases separating them. Looked up from germline, CDR1 is MNHNY and CDR2 is SVGAGI (reference sequence). The DNA for the CDR3 is TGTGCCAGCAGTTCCCCCTCCGGGAGTAATGAGCAGTTCTTC. Residues: CASSSPSGSNEQFF.

This clone came up many times. V and J are TRBV4-2 and TRBJ1-2; TRBD1 agrees at 8 bases. The V segment lost 4 bases and the J segment 4 bases; nucleotides outside the gene matches: 8. Germline V gene lookup returns CDR1 LGHNA and CDR2 YNFKEQ. This CDR3 spans 15 amino acids. The CDR3 DNA reads as TGTGCCAGCAGCCCAACGACAGGGGACATCTATGGCTACACCTTC. Its protein is CASSPTTGDIYGYTF.